This is a list of T cell receptor beta chains from one sample in a study of T cell responses to AZD1222 COVID-19 vaccine. Measured with immunoSEQ multiplex PCR; TCRdb has only the in-frame clones, and not every one. The sample holds approximately 190,000 clones, 85% to 95% seen once. Sequenced material: peripheral blood, taken 28 days after the second dose of the MenACWY control vaccine. These receptor sequences come from an adult who received the MenACWY meningococcal vaccine as a control. Both conserved end residues are trimmed from each CDR3.

J gene: TRBJ1-1
V gene: TRBV7-2
CDR3 protein: ASSFSGYTEAF

J gene: TRBJ1-1
V gene: TRBV6-1
CDR3 protein: ASSDLPREAF

J gene: TRBJ1-2
V gene: TRBV5-4
CDR3 protein: ASSTTGTANYGYT

J gene: TRBJ1-1
V gene: TRBV28
CDR3 protein: ASSLRSGTRAF

J gene: TRBJ1-5
V gene: TRBV7-8
CDR3 protein: ASSLDGQGYNQPQH

J gene: TRBJ1-5
V gene: TRBV4-2
CDR3 protein: ASSQGRNQPQH

J gene: TRBJ1-1
V gene: TRBV3-1/TRBV3-2
CDR3 protein: ASRQSGISNTEAF

J gene: TRBJ1-2
V gene: TRBV10-1
CDR3 protein: ASSESPDRGGYT

J gene: TRBJ2-3
V gene: TRBV30
CDR3 protein: AWSLGLAGVVDTQY

J gene: TRBJ1-3
V gene: TRBV9
CDR3 protein: ASSRGQEGNTIY

J gene: TRBJ2-1
V gene: TRBV30
CDR3 protein: AWSALLAAYNEQF

J gene: TRBJ2-1
V gene: TRBV7-3
CDR3 protein: ASSLGGASGYNEQF

J gene: TRBJ2-1
V gene: TRBV7-9
CDR3 protein: ASRASGSYNEQF

J gene: TRBJ2-7
V gene: TRBV27
CDR3 protein: ASSSSGLPYEQY

J gene: TRBJ2-2
V gene: TRBV7-3
CDR3 protein: ASSPRSLANTGELF

J gene: TRBJ1-2
V gene: TRBV5-1
CDR3 protein: ASSRDPANYGYT

J gene: TRBJ1-4
V gene: TRBV28
CDR3 protein: ASSLSGGRTNEKLF

J gene: TRBJ2-3
V gene: TRBV19
CDR3 protein: ASSILALGLTDTQY

J gene: TRBJ2-2
V gene: TRBV10-2
CDR3 protein: ASSTTTPGELF

J gene: TRBJ1-1
V gene: TRBV30
CDR3 protein: AWSPLFF

J gene: TRBJ1-1
V gene: TRBV6-5
CDR3 protein: ASMPEPWGTEAF

J gene: TRBJ2-7
V gene: TRBV20-1
CDR3 protein: SAAPLNEQY

J gene: TRBJ1-5
V gene: TRBV30
CDR3 protein: AWTRDLGQPQH

J gene: TRBJ1-3
V gene: TRBV12-5
CDR3 protein: ASGPRDHVGGENTIY

J gene: TRBJ1-5
V gene: TRBV21-1
CDR3 protein: ASSKVSQCGQPQH

J gene: TRBJ2-7
V gene: TRBV7-9
CDR3 protein: ASSSGTGDYEQY

J gene: TRBJ1-2
V gene: TRBV19
CDR3 protein: ASSMLGQARNGYT

J gene: TRBJ1-5
V gene: TRBV27
CDR3 protein: ASRPIISNQPQH

J gene: TRBJ2-7
V gene: TRBV4-3
CDR3 protein: ASSQEGLTGQVYEQY

J gene: TRBJ1-1
V gene: TRBV3-1/TRBV3-2
CDR3 protein: ASSHPEGEAF

J gene: TRBJ2-1
V gene: TRBV11-3
CDR3 protein: ASSPQLAGFNEQF

J gene: TRBJ1-6
V gene: TRBV28
CDR3 protein: ASSLFLQGRGNSPLH

J gene: TRBJ1-2
V gene: TRBV15
CDR3 protein: ATSTVDEGSYGYT

J gene: TRBJ1-4
V gene: TRBV19
CDR3 protein: ASSSRQGTSSEKLF

J gene: TRBJ1-1
V gene: TRBV7-8
CDR3 protein: ASSFGELNTEAF

J gene: TRBJ1-6
V gene: TRBV27
CDR3 protein: ASSPRQPITDSPLH

J gene: TRBJ1-1
V gene: TRBV20-1
CDR3 protein: TRDRGAEAF

J gene: TRBJ2-2
V gene: TRBV27
CDR3 protein: ASTPGGNTGELF

J gene: TRBJ1-1
V gene: TRBV2
CDR3 protein: ASSEVGGLEAF

J gene: TRBJ2-1
V gene: TRBV5-1
CDR3 protein: ASSLANEQF

J gene: TRBJ1-3
V gene: TRBV19
CDR3 protein: ASSVGGSGNTIY

J gene: TRBJ1-3
V gene: TRBV30
CDR3 protein: AWRGGLKSGNTIY

J gene: TRBJ1-2
V gene: TRBV20-1
CDR3 protein: SASSTGTGNTGYT

J gene: TRBJ2-3
V gene: TRBV4-1
CDR3 protein: ASSQVRTRGLGTDTQY

J gene: TRBJ2-7
V gene: TRBV3-1/TRBV3-2
CDR3 protein: ASSPRLEQY

J gene: TRBJ2-1
V gene: TRBV27
CDR3 protein: ASRASGNSYNEQF

J gene: TRBJ1-4
V gene: TRBV7-9
CDR3 protein: ASRPQDSTDEKLF

J gene: TRBJ2-1
V gene: TRBV19
CDR3 protein: ASMPRGGLLSSYNEQF

J gene: TRBJ2-1
V gene: TRBV4-1
CDR3 protein: ASSHVDMGLAGLNEQF

J gene: TRBJ2-3
V gene: TRBV5-5
CDR3 protein: ASSPRTDTQY

J gene: TRBJ1-5
V gene: TRBV7-8
CDR3 protein: ASSPSGSYLNQPQH

J gene: TRBJ2-1
V gene: TRBV7-7
CDR3 protein: ASSPGTSYYNEQF

J gene: TRBJ1-2
V gene: TRBV6-5
CDR3 protein: ASEDRVYYGYT

J gene: TRBJ1-2
V gene: TRBV4-3
CDR3 protein: ASSHDSYYGYT

J gene: TRBJ2-7
V gene: TRBV5-1
CDR3 protein: ASSSRGDEQY

J gene: TRBJ1-5
V gene: TRBV7-8
CDR3 protein: ASSHRVTVDQPQH

J gene: TRBJ1-5
V gene: TRBV2
CDR3 protein: ASSQIDRGGGQPQH